This passage covers 5 T cell receptor beta chains from one sample sequenced in a study of cytomegalovirus exposure and HLA in healthy donors. Vbeta (60) and Jbeta (13) primers were used in the PCR. Sequencing was performed with immunoSEQ multiplex PCR; in TCRdb, only in-frame clones are kept and a portion is missing. The sample carries 150,000 to 200,000 clones, 70% to 90% recorded once. Specimen: PBMCs. Receptors were obtained from a man aged 18 to 30 in good health and CMV-seropositive.

This chain uses TRBV11-2 with TRBJ1-4; 8 nucleotides match TRBD1. The V segment lost 5 bases and the J segment 1 base; nucleotides outside the gene matches: 6. The CDR3 is 16 residues long. Per germline, CDR1 SGHAT and CDR2 FQNNGV. The CDR3 DNA reads TGTGCCAGCAGCACCCTCAGGGGGCGAACTAATGAAAAACTGTTTTTT. It specifies CASSTLRGRTNEKLFF.

The chain links TRBV4-1 to TRBJ2-5; TRBD2 is a possible D gene (5 bases). Near its end, the DNA agrees better with TRBJ2-7, so the J call may be wrong. The germline gives CDR1 MGHRA, CDR2 YSYEKL. The length of the CDR3 is 15 residues. DNA of the CDR3: TGCGCCAGCAGCCAAGGATTAGCGCTATCCTACGAGCAGTACTTC. Protein sequence: CASSQGLALSYEQYF.

This chain connects TRBV11-1 to TRBJ1-2; TRBD1 might be the D (6 bases). The ends were cut back, 5 bases at V and 6 bases at J, with 10 bases in the middle. The CDR3 is made up of 12 amino acids. The germline CDR1 and CDR2 sequences are SGHAT and FQDESV (reference sequence). The CDR3, as DNA: TGTGCCAGCAGCCCGTACAGGGATGGCTACACCTTC. Its translation is CASSPYRDGYTF.

J is TRBJ2-7 and V is TRBV4-2; D call uncertain. Germline loops: CDR1 LGHNA, CDR2 YNFKEQ. There are 12 residues in the CDR3. Trimming removed 1 base from V and 4 bases from J, with 5 bases in between. CDR3 sequence reads: CASSQGGYEQYF. The CDR3 region has the DNA TGTGCCAGCAGCCAAGGCGGATACGAGCAGTACTTC.

The chain employs TRBV7-9 and TRBJ2-7; 8 bases fit TRBD1. CDR1 is SEHNR and CDR2 is FQNEAQ in the germline V gene (reference sequence). The CDR3 consists of 16 residues. V lost 0 bases, J lost 3 bases, and 7 bases stayed unmatched. The CDR3 protein is CASSLAPTGESYEQYF. For the CDR3, the DNA is TGTGCCAGCAGCTTAGCACCGACAGGGGAGAGCTACGAGCAGTACTTC. The whole variable domain, remainder taken from reference TRBV7-9 and TRBJ2-7, is DTGVSQNPRHKITKRGQNVTFRCDPISEHNRLYWYRQTLGQGPEFLTYFQNEAQLEKSRLLSDRFSAERPKGSFSTLEIQRTEQGDSAMYLCASSLAPTGESYEQYFGPGTRLTVT.